Presented here are 17 T cell receptor beta chains from one specimen sequenced in a study of graft-versus-host responses after intestinal transplantation. Using immunoSEQ multiplex PCR, the repertoire was profiled, and TCRdb retains in-frame clones only, with some absent. The data contain over 15,000 clones, 33% of them singletons. Sequencing used alloreactive CD4+ T cells from a mixed lymphocyte reaction culture, obtained before intestinal transplant. Subset noted: CFSE-low proliferating T cells sorted from approximately 6-day pre-transplant mixed lymphocyte reaction (GvH or HvG direction). These receptor sequences come from a human patient who received an intestinal transplant.

A few counts support this clone. V gene TRBV20-1 combines with J gene TRBJ2-5; D remains ambiguous. The V gene lost 6 bases and the J gene lost 0 bases, with 5 bases spanning the gap. The CDR3 runs to 11 residues. Germline lookup yields CDR1 DFQATT and CDR2 SNEGSKA (reference sequence). The CDR3 DNA follows: TGCAGTGCCGAACACCAAGAGACCCAGTACTTC. Protein sequence: CSAEHQETQYF.

The chain links TRBV6-5 to TRBJ2-4; D gene uncertain. V lost 0 bases, J lost 5 bases, and 8 bases lay in between. The CDR3 spans 14 residues. Germline CDR1 is MNHEY and CDR2 is SVGAGI. In DNA, the CDR3 is TGTGCCAGCAGTTACTCGAGGAATGAAAACATTCAGTACTTC. Residues: CASSYSRNENIQYF.

A few counts support this clone. The rearrangement links TRBV29-1 to TRBJ2-3, with D possibly TRBD2 on 5 matching bases. Germline CDR1 and CDR2: SQVTM and ANQGSEA. The V and J ends lost 7 bases and 1 base respectively, with 15 bases between them. The CDR3 totals 14 residues. CDR3 residues: CSAPGSAGTDTQYF. The CDR3 region has the DNA TGCAGCGCCCCGGGATCTGCTGGCACAGATACGCAGTATTTT.

This clone was seen a handful of times. V and J are TRBV4-1 and TRBJ2-7; TRBD2 matches at 8 bases. V trimming: 4 bases; J trimming: 5 bases; junction bases outside the gene matches: 13. CDR1 is MGHRA, CDR2 YSYEKL, per germline. The CDR3 has 16 residues. In DNA, the CDR3 is TGCGCCAGCAGCCTAACCCGCAGCGGGAGCGCCGACGAGCAGTACTTC. It codes for CASSLTRSGSADEQYF.

A few counts support this clone. The rearrangement joins TRBV7-2 to TRBJ1-1; D not resolved. CDR1 SGHTA and CDR2 FQGNSA come from the germline V gene. This CDR3 region has 12 residues. V was clipped by 3 bases and J by 6 bases, with 8 bases between them. CDR3 sequence (DNA): TGTGCCAGCAGCTTGTCTTTCCCTGAAGCTTTCTTT. Translating it yields CASSLSFPEAFF.

This clone was counted between two and nine times. CDR3 bases: TGCGCCAGCAGTTGGGGGAACCCGACAGGGGGCGGAAAGACCCAGTACTTC. Amino acids: CASSWGNPTGGGKTQYF. The V gene is TRBV5-1, the J gene TRBJ2-5; 10 nucleotides line up with TRBD1. Per the germline V gene, CDR1 is SGHRS and CDR2 is YFSETQ. There are 17 residues in the CDR3. V was clipped by 5 bases and J by 6 bases; unmatched bases: 16.

V is TRBV4-1 and J is TRBJ2-5, with 16 bases lining up with TRBD2. The CDR3 loop spans 17 amino acids. From germline, CDR1 is MGHRA and CDR2 YSYEKL. V trimming: 3 bases; J trimming: 3 bases; junction bases outside the gene matches: 4. CDR3 region: CASSQGLAGGRKETQYF. In DNA form, the CDR3 reads TGCGCCAGCAGCCAGGGACTAGCGGGAGGGAGGAAAGAGACCCAGTACTTC.

The J gene is TRBJ1-6, the V gene TRBV6-9; 10 bases are shared with TRBD1. V trimming: 5 bases; J trimming: 10 bases; junction bases outside the gene matches: 5. The CDR3 covers 14 residues. Germline assignment: CDR1 MNHGY and CDR2 SVAAGI. CDR3 sequence (DNA): TGTGCCAGCAGTCCTGGGACAGGGGCCTCACCCCTCCACTTT. Encoded protein: CASSPGTGASPLHF.

This rearrangement joins TRBV28 to TRBJ2-6, with TRBD2 identical over 10 bases. The CDR3 runs 21 residues. Losses at the gene ends were 6 bases for V and 1 base for J; bases not matched to a gene: 18. CDR1 is MDHEN and CDR2 is SYDVKM in the germline V gene. The CDR3 DNA reads TGTGCCAGCAGCTTACTCCGGACTAGCGGCTATGCGGGTTCTGGGGCCAACGTCCTGACTTTC. This encodes CASSLLRTSGYAGSGANVLTF.

V is TRBV11-3 and J is TRBJ2-7; D not resolved. CDR3 length: 11 amino acids. With 1 base removed from V and 5 bases from J, the gap between germline ends came to 3 bases. Per the germline V gene, CDR1 is SGHNT and CDR2 is YENEEA. The DNA for the CDR3 is TGTGCCAGCAGCTTAGTCCACGAGCAGTACTTC. Its protein product is CASSLVHEQYF.

This clone was found a few times. This CDR3 is CASREQGGYTF. Written as DNA, the CDR3 is TGTGCCAGCAGGGAACAGGGAGGCTACACCTTC. This rearrangement joins TRBV6-5 to TRBJ1-2, with a tentative D call TRBD1 (6 bases). V was clipped by 6 bases and J by 8 bases, with 10 bases between them. The CDR3 runs to 11 residues. Looked up from germline, CDR1 is MNHEY and CDR2 is SVGAGI.

The J gene is TRBJ2-1, the V gene TRBV5-6; D remains ambiguous. This CDR3 has 14 residues. The germline V gene encodes CDR1 SGHDT and CDR2 YYEEEE. V gave up 1 base and J gave up 1 base, with 6 bases separating them. In DNA, the CDR3 is TGTGCCAGCAGCTTGTACCAGTCCTACAATGAGCAGTTCTTC. Its translation is CASSLYQSYNEQFF.

V gene TRBV7-6 combines with J gene TRBJ2-1; TRBD1 agrees at 9 bases. Germline-derived CDR1 and CDR2 are SGHVS and FNYEAQ. J gave up 8 bases and V 1 base, and 9 bases lay outside the gene matches. The CDR3 length is 16 residues. CDR3 loop: CASSLGPHRGQDEQFF. As DNA, the CDR3 is TGTGCCAGCAGCTTAGGCCCCCACAGGGGGCAGGATGAGCAGTTCTTC. Full variable domain (missing parts from reference TRBV7-6 and TRBJ2-1): GAGVSQSPRYKVTKRGQDVALRCDPISGHVSLYWYRQALGQGPEFLTYFNYEAQQDKSGLPNDRFSAERPEGSISTLTIQRTEQRDSAMYRCASSLGPHRGQDEQFFGPGTRLTVL.

This clone was seen more than once but under ten times. V usage is TRBV9 and J usage is TRBJ1-1; D is uncertain. The CDR3 is made up of 14 amino acids. Trimming removed 4 bases from V and 2 bases from J, with 12 bases in between. Germline V gene data show CDR1 as SGDLS and CDR2 as YYNGEE. In DNA form, the CDR3 reads TGTGCCAGCAGCCCGTCCCCCAAAAACACTGAAGCTTTCTTT. Its protein is CASSPSPKNTEAFF.

A few counts support this clone. The chain combines TRBV18 with TRBJ1-5; no definite D call. This CDR3 contains 17 residues. With 3 bases removed from V and 4 bases from J, the gap between germline ends came to 19 bases. The germline V gene has CDR1 KGHSH and CDR2 LQKENI. The CDR3 sequence is CASSPRPRGWQNQPQHF. CDR3 sequence (DNA): TGTGCCAGCTCACCCCGGCCCCGCGGGTGGCAAAATCAGCCCCAGCATTTT. Full variable domain (missing parts from reference TRBV18 and TRBJ1-5): NAGVMQNPRHLVRRRGQEARLRCSPMKGHSHVYWYRQLPEEGLKFMVYLQKENIIDESGMPKERFSAEFPKEGPSILRIQQVVRGDSAAYFCASSPRPRGWQNQPQHFGDGTRLSIL.

This clone came up a few times. The V call is TRBV6-6, the J call TRBJ2-1, with TRBD2 as a possible D gene (6 bases). The CDR3 length is 16 residues. Trimming left V 4 bases short and J 0 bases short, with 13 bases between. Per the germline V gene, CDR1 is MNHNY and CDR2 is SVGAGI (reference sequence). The CDR3: CASSSRRGRSYNEQFF. CDR3 DNA: TGTGCCAGCAGTTCGAGGCGGGGTCGCTCCTACAATGAGCAGTTCTTC.

This clone was observed a few times. An end of the junction differs from the germline gene, which may be a read error. V and J are TRBV4-1 and TRBJ1-2; D not certain. The CDR3 contains 16 residues. Germline CDR1 is MGHRA and CDR2 is YSYEKL. The CDR3 reads CASSPAWSGDGYGYTF. The CDR3 nucleotides are TGTGCCAGCAGCCCCGCGTGGAGTGGGGATGGCTATGGCTACACCTTC.